The TCR beta chain described here comes from a study of cytomegalovirus exposure and HLA in healthy donors. Study overall: Unique TCR beta sequences numbering approximately 100 million came from 150 million to 200 million T cells in an earlier analysis.

This clone was seen once. Its antigen is undetermined. Regarding the study as a whole: Information on immune exposure was restricted to one variable (CMV serostatus). Versus the approximately 700-donor mean, an Asian-associated ancestry cluster reportedly showed fewer N-insertions in a later analysis. Later analysis demonstrated an association between a missense DCLRE1C variant and TCR beta V- and J-gene trimming.

With 60 Vbeta and 13 Jbeta primers, the PCR was carried out. Measured with immunoSEQ multiplex PCR; TCRdb has only the in-frame clones, and not every one. The sample holds about 170,000 clones, under 90% seen once. CDR3 length: 11 amino acids. CDR1 and CDR2 (germline): SGHDT, YYEEEE. Between the trimmed V and J ends, which lost 4 bases and 1 base, there was a span of 2 bases. Material for sequencing was PBMCs. The receptor was isolated from a man in his late teens or twenties in good health and CMV-seronegative. The chain combines TRBV5-6 with TRBJ2-5; D gene ambiguous. The CDR3 region is CASSLQETQYF. In nucleotides, the CDR3 is TGTGCCAGCAGCCTCCAAGAGACCCAGTACTTC.